The sample holds many counts of the clone carrying this TCR beta chain. The sample belongs to a study of T cells after yellow fever vaccination. Study-wide points: Subsequent booster samples again held most clones from primary vaccination (96% CD4, 88% CD8).

The V gene lost 2 bases and the J gene lost 2 bases, with 13 bases spanning the gap. CDR1 SGHAT and CDR2 FQNNGV come from the germline V gene. CDR3 length: 15 residues. TCRdb ran MiXCR on the 5' RACE reads and lists one entry per CDR3 protein. Of roughly 16,000 distinct CDR3 sequences listed, around 4% are singletons. The specimen comprised PBMCs, either bulk or a sorted T-cell subset (CD4+, CD8+, memory, or dextramer-sorted; not recorded which), sampled 15 days after the yellow fever booster vaccination. This chain links TRBV11-2 with TRBJ2-7; D possibly corresponds to TRBD2 (6 bases). This clonotype was sampled from a man aged 30 to 39 who received the YFV17D yellow fever vaccine. CDR3 loop: CASSLYGSGAYEQYF. The CDR3 nucleotides are TGTGCCAGCAGCTTATACGGATCGGGAGCCTACGAGCAGTACTTC.